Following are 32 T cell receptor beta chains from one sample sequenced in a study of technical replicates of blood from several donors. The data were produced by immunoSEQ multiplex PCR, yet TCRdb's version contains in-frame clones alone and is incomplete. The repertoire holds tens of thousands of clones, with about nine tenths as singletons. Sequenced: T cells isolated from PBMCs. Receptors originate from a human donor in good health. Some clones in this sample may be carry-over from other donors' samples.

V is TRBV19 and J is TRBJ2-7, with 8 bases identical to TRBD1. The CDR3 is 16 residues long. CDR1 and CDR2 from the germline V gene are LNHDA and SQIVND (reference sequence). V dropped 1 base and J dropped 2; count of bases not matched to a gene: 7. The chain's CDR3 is CASSIAGQGGPYEQYF. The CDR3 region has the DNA TGTGCCAGTAGTATAGCTGGACAGGGTGGACCCTACGAGCAGTACTTC.

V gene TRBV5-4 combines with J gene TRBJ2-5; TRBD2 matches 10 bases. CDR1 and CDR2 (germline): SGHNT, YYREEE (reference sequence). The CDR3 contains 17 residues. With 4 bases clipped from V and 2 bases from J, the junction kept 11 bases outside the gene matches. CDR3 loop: CASSTGASGSRQETQYF. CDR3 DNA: TGTGCCAGCAGCACGGGGGCTAGCGGGAGTAGGCAAGAGACCCAGTACTTC.

CDR3 sequence reads: CASSLSPLGAGNEKLFF. The CDR3 nucleotides read TGTGCCAGCAGCTTATCGCCTTTGGGGGCCGGTAATGAAAAACTGTTTTTT. The rearrangement links TRBV7-6 to TRBJ1-4; a possible D gene is TRBD1 (6 bases). V lost 2 bases, J lost 4 bases, and 17 bases lay in between. This CDR3 spans 17 amino acids. Germline V lookup: CDR1 SGHVS, CDR2 FNYEAQ.

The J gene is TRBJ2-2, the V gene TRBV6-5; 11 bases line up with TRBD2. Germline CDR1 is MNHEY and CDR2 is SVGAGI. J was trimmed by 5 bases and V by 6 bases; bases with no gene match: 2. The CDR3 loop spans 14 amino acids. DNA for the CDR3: TGTGCCAGCAGCTTAGCGGGAGGGACCGGGGAGCTGTTTTTT. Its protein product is CASSLAGGTGELFF.

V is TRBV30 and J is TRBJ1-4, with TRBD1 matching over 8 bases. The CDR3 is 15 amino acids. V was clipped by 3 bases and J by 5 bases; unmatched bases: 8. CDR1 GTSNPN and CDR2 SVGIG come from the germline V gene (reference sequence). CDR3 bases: TGTGCCTGGAGGGTCAGGGGGCTATGGAATGAAAAACTGTTTTTT. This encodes CAWRVRGLWNEKLFF. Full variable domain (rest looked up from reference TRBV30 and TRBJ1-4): SQTIHQWPATLVQPVGSPLSLECTVEGTSNPNLYWYRQAAGRGLQLLFYSVGIGQISSEVPQNLSASRPQDRQFILSSKKLLLSDSGFYLCAWRVRGLWNEKLFFGSGTQLSVL.

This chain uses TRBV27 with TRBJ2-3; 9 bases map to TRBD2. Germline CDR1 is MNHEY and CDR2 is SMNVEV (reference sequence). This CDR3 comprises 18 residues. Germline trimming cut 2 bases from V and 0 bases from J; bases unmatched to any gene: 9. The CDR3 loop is CASSLRPLAGTSTDTQYF. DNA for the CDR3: TGTGCCAGCAGTTTAAGGCCTCTAGCGGGAACTAGCACAGATACGCAGTATTTT.

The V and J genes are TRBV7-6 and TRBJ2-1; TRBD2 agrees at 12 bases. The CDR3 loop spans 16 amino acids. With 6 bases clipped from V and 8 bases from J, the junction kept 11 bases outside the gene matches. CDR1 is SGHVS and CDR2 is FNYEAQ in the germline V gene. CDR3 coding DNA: TGTGCCAGCAGTCGACTAGCGGGAGAAGGTGGGGATGAGCAGTTCTTC. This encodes CASSRLAGEGGDEQFF.

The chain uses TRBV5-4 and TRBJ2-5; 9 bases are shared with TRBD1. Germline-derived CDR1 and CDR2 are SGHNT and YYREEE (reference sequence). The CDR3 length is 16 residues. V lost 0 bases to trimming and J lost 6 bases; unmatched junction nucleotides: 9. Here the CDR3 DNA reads TGTGCCAGCAGCTTGGATGTTGGACAGGGGTGGCAGACCCAGTACTTC. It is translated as CASSLDVGQGWQTQYF.

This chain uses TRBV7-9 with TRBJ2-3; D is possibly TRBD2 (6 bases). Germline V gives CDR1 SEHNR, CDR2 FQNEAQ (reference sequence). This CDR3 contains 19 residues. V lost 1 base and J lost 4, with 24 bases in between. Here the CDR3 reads CASSLGVAADRGLADTQYF. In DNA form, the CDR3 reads TGTGCCAGCAGCTTAGGGGTAGCGGCCGATAGGGGTCTCGCAGATACGCAGTATTTT.

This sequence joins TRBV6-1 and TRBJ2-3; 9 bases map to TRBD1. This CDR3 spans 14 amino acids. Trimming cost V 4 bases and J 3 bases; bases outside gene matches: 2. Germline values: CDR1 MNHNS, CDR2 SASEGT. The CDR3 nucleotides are TGTGCCAGCAGTGGACAGGGGGGTACAGATACGCAGTATTTT. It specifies CASSGQGGTDTQYF.

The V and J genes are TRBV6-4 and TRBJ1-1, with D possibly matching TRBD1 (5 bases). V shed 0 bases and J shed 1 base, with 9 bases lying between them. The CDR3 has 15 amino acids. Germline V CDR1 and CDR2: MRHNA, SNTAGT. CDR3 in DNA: TGTGCCAGCAGTGACTCAGGACACCCGAACACTGAAGCTTTCTTT. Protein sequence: CASSDSGHPNTEAFF.

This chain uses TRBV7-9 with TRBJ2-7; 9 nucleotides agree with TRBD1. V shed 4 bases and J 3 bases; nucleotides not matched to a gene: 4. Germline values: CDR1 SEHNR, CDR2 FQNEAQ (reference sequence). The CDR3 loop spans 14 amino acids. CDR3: CASSSGDRDYEQYF. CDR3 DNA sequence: TGTGCCAGCAGCTCCGGGGACAGGGACTACGAGCAGTACTTC.

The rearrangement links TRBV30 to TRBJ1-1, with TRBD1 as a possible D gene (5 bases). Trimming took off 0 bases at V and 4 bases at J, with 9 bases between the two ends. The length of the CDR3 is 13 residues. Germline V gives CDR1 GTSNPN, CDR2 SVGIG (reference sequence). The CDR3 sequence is CAWSVRGATEAFF. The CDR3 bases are TGTGCCTGGAGTGTAAGGGGTGCCACTGAAGCTTTCTTT. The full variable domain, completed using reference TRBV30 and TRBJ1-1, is SQTIHQWPATLVQPVGSPLSLECTVEGTSNPNLYWYRQAAGRGLQLLFYSVGIGQISSEVPQNLSASRPQDRQFILSSKKLLLSDSGFYLCAWSVRGATEAFFGQGTRLTVV.

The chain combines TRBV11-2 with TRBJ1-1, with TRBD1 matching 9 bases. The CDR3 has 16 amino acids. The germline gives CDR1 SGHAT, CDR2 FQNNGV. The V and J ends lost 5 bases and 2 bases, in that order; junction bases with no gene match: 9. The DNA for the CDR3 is TGTGCCAGCAGCGTCGAACAGGGGGCGCCTAACACTGAAGCTTTCTTT. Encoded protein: CASSVEQGAPNTEAFF.

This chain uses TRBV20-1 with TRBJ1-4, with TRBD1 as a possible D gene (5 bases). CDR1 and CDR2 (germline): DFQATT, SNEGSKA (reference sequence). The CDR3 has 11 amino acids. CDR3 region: CSGQRGEKLFF. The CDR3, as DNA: TGCAGCGGACAAAGAGGCGAAAAACTGTTTTTT.

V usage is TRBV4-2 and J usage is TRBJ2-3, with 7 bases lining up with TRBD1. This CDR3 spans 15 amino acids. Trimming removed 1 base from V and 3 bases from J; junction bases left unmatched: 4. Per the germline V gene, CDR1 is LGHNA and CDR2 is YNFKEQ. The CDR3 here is CASSQAGQRTDTQYF. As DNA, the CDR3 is TGTGCCAGCAGCCAAGCGGGACAGAGGACAGATACGCAGTATTTT.

The CDR3 region has the DNA TGTGCCAGCAGCCCTCTAGCGGACAATGAGCAGTTCTTC. It translates to CASSPLADNEQFF. This chain uses TRBV7-2 with TRBJ2-1, with 7 bases fitting TRBD2. Germline CDR1 is SGHTA and CDR2 is FQGNSA. V lost 5 bases to trimming and J lost 5 bases; unmatched junction nucleotides: 3. This CDR3 contains 13 residues.

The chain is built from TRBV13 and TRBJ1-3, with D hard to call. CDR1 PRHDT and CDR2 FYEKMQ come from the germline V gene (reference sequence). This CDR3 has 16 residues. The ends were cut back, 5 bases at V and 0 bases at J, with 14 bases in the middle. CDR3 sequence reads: CASSPYRWHSGNTIYF. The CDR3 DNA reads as TGTGCCAGCAGCCCATACCGCTGGCACTCTGGAAACACCATATATTTT.

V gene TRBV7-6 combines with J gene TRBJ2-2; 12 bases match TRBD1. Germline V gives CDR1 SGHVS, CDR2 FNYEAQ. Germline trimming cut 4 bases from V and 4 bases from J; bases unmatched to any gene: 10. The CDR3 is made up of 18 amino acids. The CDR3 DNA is TGTGCCAGCAGCTCCTTCGGATGGGACAGGGGGCTCACCGGGGAGCTGTTTTTT. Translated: CASSSFGWDRGLTGELFF.

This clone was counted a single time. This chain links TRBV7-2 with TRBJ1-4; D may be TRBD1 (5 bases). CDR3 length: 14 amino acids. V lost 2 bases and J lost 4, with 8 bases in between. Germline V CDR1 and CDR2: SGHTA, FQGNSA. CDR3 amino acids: CASSLRQSNEKLFF. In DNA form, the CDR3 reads TGTGCCAGCAGCTTAAGACAGAGTAATGAAAAACTGTTTTTT.

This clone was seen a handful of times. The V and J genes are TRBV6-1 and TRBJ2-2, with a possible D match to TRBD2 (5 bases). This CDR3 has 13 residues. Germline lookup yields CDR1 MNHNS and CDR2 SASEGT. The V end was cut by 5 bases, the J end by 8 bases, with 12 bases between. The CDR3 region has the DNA TGTGCCAGCAGTATGAGGGCTTCAGGGGAGCTGTTTTTT. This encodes CASSMRASGELFF.

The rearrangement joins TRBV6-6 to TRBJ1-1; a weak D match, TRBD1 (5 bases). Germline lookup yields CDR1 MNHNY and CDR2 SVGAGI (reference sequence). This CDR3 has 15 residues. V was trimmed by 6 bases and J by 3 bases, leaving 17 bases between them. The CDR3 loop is CASRDSTFRDTEAFF. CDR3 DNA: TGTGCCAGCAGAGACTCAACCTTCAGGGACACTGAAGCTTTCTTT.

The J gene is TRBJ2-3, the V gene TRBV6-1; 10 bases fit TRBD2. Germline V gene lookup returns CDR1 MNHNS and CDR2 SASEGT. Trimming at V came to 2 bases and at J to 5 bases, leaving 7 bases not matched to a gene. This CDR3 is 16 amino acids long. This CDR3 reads CASSEWGLAGVDTQYF. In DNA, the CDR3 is TGTGCCAGCAGTGAATGGGGGCTAGCGGGAGTAGATACGCAGTATTTT.

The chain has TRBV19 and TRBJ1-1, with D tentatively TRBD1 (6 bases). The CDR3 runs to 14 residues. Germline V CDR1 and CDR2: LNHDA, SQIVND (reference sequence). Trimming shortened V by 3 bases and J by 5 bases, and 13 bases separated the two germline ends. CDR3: CASSMGGRGTEAFF. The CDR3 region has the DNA TGTGCCAGTAGTATGGGGGGGCGGGGGACTGAAGCTTTCTTT.

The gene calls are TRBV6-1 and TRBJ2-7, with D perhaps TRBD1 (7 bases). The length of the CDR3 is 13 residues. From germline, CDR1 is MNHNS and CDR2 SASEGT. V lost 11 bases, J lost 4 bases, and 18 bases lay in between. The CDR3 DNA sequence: TGTGCCTGCGACGGGGGACAGACGTACGAGCAGTACTTC. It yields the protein CACDGGQTYEQYF.

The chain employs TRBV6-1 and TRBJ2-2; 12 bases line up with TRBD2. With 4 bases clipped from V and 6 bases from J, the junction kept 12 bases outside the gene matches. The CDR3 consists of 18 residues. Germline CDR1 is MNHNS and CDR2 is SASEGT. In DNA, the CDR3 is TGTGCCAGCAGTGCAGGACTAGCGGGAAGGGTTTTGGCCGGGGAGCTGTTTTTT. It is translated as CASSAGLAGRVLAGELFF.

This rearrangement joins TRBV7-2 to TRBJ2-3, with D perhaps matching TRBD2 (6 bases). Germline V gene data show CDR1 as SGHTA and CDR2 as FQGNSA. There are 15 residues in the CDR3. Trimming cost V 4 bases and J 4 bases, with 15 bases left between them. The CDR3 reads CASSSRGSGADTQYF. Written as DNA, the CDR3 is TGTGCCAGCAGCTCGCGGGGCTCGGGAGCAGATACGCAGTATTTT.

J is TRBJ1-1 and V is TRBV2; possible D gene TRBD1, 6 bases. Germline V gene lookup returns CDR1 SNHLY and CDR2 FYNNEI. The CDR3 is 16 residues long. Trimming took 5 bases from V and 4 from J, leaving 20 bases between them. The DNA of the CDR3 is TGTGCCAGCAGTCCTGAAGGCCCAGGGGTGGGCACTGAAGCTTTCTTT. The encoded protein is CASSPEGPGVGTEAFF.

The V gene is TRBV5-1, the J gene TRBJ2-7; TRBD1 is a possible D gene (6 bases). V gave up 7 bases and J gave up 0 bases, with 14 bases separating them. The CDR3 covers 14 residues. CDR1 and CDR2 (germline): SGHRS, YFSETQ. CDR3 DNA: TGCGCCAGCTCCCCCGGGACATACTCCTACGAGCAGTACTTC. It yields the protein CASSPGTYSYEQYF.

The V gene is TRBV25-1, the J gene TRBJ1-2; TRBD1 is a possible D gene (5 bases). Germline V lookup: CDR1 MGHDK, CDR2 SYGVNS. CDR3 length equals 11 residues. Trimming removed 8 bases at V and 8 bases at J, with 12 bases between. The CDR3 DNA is TGTGCCAGCGGGGGGGGTGAAGGCTACACCTTC. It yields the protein CASGGGEGYTF.

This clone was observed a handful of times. Written as DNA, the CDR3 is TGTGCCAGCGTGGACAGAGGCAATCAGCCCCAGCATTTT. Encoded protein: CASVDRGNQPQHF. The genes are TRBV2 and TRBJ1-5, with D possibly matching TRBD1 (6 bases). This CDR3 has 13 amino acids. Germline assignment: CDR1 SNHLY and CDR2 FYNNEI. V was cut by 8 bases and J by 2 bases, with 10 bases left in between.

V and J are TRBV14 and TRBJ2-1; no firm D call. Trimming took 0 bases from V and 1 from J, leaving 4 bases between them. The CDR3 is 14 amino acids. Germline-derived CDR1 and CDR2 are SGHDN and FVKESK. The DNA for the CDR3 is TGTGCCAGCAGCCAAGAGCGGTCCTACAATGAGCAGTTCTTC. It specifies CASSQERSYNEQFF.